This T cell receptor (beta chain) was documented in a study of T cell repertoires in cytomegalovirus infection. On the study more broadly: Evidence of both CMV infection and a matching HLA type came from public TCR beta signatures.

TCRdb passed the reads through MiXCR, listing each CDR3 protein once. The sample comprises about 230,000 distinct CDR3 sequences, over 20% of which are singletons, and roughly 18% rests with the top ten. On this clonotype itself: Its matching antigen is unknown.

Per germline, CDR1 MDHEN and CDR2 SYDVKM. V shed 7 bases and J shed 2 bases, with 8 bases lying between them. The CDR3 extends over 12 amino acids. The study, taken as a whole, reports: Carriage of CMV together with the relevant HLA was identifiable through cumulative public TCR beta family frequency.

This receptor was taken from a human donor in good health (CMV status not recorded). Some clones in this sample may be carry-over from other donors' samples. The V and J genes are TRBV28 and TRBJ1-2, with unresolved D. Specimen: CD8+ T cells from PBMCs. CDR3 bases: TGTGCCAGCACAGGCCTGAACTATGGCTACACCTTC. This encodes CASTGLNYGYTF.